This T cell receptor (beta chain) was identified in a study of cytomegalovirus exposure and HLA in healthy donors. Study-wide points: It was shown in a later analysis that HLA-associated TCR beta chains were more clonally expanded than other, equally common chains.

Primers for the PCR totalled 60 Vbeta and 13 Jbeta. Assay: immunoSEQ multiplex PCR; the TCRdb copy retains only in-frame clones and omits some. The table lists approximately 150,000 clones, roughly 80% of them singletons, with almost 2.5% in the top ten. Details on this clone: Its antigen is unidentified.

Trimming took off 4 bases at V and 2 bases at J, with 9 bases between the two ends. Germline loops: CDR1 MDHEN, CDR2 SYDVKM. The CDR3 length is 13 residues. The clonotype originates from a boy younger than 10 in good health and CMV-seronegative. This chain uses TRBV28 with TRBJ2-7; D ambiguous. The sequenced sample consisted of PBMCs. The DNA for the CDR3 is TGTGCCAGCAGTTCCCTAGTAACCTACGAGCAGTACTTC. As protein: CASSSLVTYEQYF.